These 25 T cell receptor beta chains were sequenced from one sample in a study of blood T cell repertoires in COVID-19. Data came from immunoSEQ multiplex PCR; TCRdb stores just in-frame clones and leaves some out. This sample carries about 320,000 clones, about nine tenths of them seen once, and the ten largest clones take about 2.4%. Sequencing was performed on PBMCs or T cells enriched from blood (not recorded which). These receptors were obtained from a man aged 60 to 75 who had recovered from COVID-19.

The rearrangement joins TRBV9 to TRBJ1-2, with D possibly being TRBD1 (6 bases). The length of the CDR3 is 12 residues. The germline CDR1 and CDR2 sequences are SGDLS and YYNGEE. The V end was cut by 3 bases, the J end by 8 bases, with 11 bases between. CDR3 coding DNA: TGTGCCAGCAGCGAGGGGGACCGAGGCTACACCTTC. This encodes CASSEGDRGYTF.

The chain employs TRBV7-9 and TRBJ1-1; D ambiguous. This CDR3 is built from 12 residues. Germline V gene sequence: CDR1 SEHNR, CDR2 FQNEAQ (reference sequence). Trimming shortened V by 1 base and J by 6 bases, and 6 bases separated the two germline ends. CDR3 sequence reads: CASSLGGPEAFF. The CDR3 coding sequence is TGTGCCAGCAGCTTAGGAGGCCCTGAAGCTTTCTTT.

The CDR3 region is CASSAHNLKTGAFGYTF. DNA of the CDR3: TGTGCCAGCAGTGCCCACAACCTTAAGACAGGGGCCTTCGGCTACACCTTC. This chain links TRBV2 with TRBJ1-2; the match to TRBD1 covers 8 bases. This CDR3 region has 17 residues. In germline, CDR1 is SNHLY, CDR2 FYNNEI. Unmatched junction bases numbered 18, after V lost 4 bases and J lost 8 bases. The full variable domain, completed using reference TRBV2 and TRBJ1-2, is EPEVTQTPSHQVTQMGQEVILRCVPISNHLYFYWYRQILGQKVEFLVSFYNNEISEKSEIFDDQFSVERPDGSNFTLKIRSTKLEDSAMYFCASSAHNLKTGAFGYTFGSGTRLTVV.

The V gene is TRBV18, the J gene TRBJ1-4; D is perhaps TRBD1 (5 bases). Looked up from germline, CDR1 is KGHSH and CDR2 is LQKENI. Trimming took 8 bases from V and 8 from J, leaving 15 bases between them. This CDR3 spans 13 amino acids. The CDR3 sequence is CASERGFGEKLFF. CDR3 DNA sequence: TGTGCCAGCGAGCGGGGGTTTGGCGAAAAACTGTTTTTT.

The chain combines TRBV6-5 with TRBJ2-2; no reliable D call. The CDR3 covers 15 residues. Trimming stripped 0 bases from V and 1 base from J, with 6 bases between. The V gene's germline CDR1 is MNHEY and CDR2 SVGAGI. CDR3 nucleotides: TGTGCCAGCAGTTACTCGTCCCGGAACACCGGGGAGCTGTTTTTT. This codes for CASSYSSRNTGELFF.

This chain connects TRBV9 to TRBJ2-3; D is perhaps TRBD2 (6 bases). CDR3 length equals 15 residues. The V and J ends lost 3 bases and 6 bases respectively, with 17 bases between them. Germline assignment: CDR1 SGDLS and CDR2 YYNGEE. The CDR3 region is CASSAGLQKRDTQYF. DNA for the CDR3: TGTGCCAGCAGCGCGGGACTCCAAAAGCGGGATACGCAGTATTTT.

For this clone: A read error may be the cause here, since a much bigger clone is one base away. Other DNA sequences in the sample encode the same CDR3. V is TRBV6-2 or TRBV6-3 and J is TRBJ1-5, with D perhaps TRBD1 (5 bases). Trimming removed 2 bases at V and 4 bases at J, with 6 bases between. This CDR3 contains 13 residues. The V gene's germline CDR1 is MNHEY and CDR2 SVGEGT. The CDR3 protein is CASSYGGNQPQHF. The CDR3 DNA reads TGTGCCAGCAGTTACGGGGGGAATCAGCCCCAGCATTTT.

This rearrangement joins TRBV13 to TRBJ2-5; 7 bases align to TRBD1. CDR3 length: 14 amino acids. Germline CDR1 PRHDT, CDR2 FYEKMQ (reference sequence). With V trimmed by 5 bases and J by 5 bases, 8 bases remained unmatched. Here the CDR3 DNA reads TGTGCCAGCAGCACAATAGGGGGCTTTGAGACCCAGTACTTC. Its protein product is CASSTIGGFETQYF.

The CDR3 DNA sequence: TGTGCCTGGAAGGCCGGGACAGGGGCCTTTGGGGAGCAGTACTTC. Its protein is CAWKAGTGAFGEQYF. The chain joins TRBV30 to TRBJ2-7; 10 nucleotides align to TRBD1. The germline CDR1 and CDR2 sequences are GTSNPN and SVGIG (reference sequence). The V gene end was trimmed by 4 bases and the J gene end by 7 bases; junction bases not matched to a gene: 13. This CDR3 is 15 amino acids long.

J is TRBJ2-7 and V is TRBV11-2; the D is unclear. CDR1 is SGHAT and CDR2 is FQNNGV in the germline V gene. This CDR3 contains 15 residues. V was trimmed by 1 base and J by 0 bases, leaving 10 bases between them. The CDR3 sequence is CASSLGWARSYEQYF. The CDR3 DNA reads as TGTGCCAGCAGCTTAGGTTGGGCCCGCTCCTACGAGCAGTACTTC.

The gene calls are TRBV6-5 and TRBJ1-4, with 9 nucleotides matching TRBD1. This CDR3 comprises 14 residues. The junction had 5 bases not matched to a gene; V was cut back by 6 bases and J by 6 bases. Germline CDR1 and CDR2: MNHEY and SVGAGI. CDR3 in amino acids: CASSLGDRDEKLFF. The CDR3 DNA sequence: TGTGCCAGCAGCCTGGGGGACAGGGATGAAAAACTGTTTTTT.

The genes are TRBV30 and TRBJ2-5, with TRBD2 matching 8 bases. The CDR3 is 15 residues long. Germline V gene sequence: CDR1 GTSNPN, CDR2 SVGIG (reference sequence). V shed 1 base, J shed 1 base, and the junction held 5 bases outside the gene matches. The CDR3 region is CAWSATGGVQETQYF. The CDR3 region has the DNA TGTGCCTGGAGTGCCACGGGGGGGGTCCAAGAGACCCAGTACTTC.

V gene TRBV28 combines with J gene TRBJ1-2, with D maybe TRBD1 (6 bases). Germline assignment: CDR1 MDHEN and CDR2 SYDVKM. The CDR3 is made up of 13 amino acids. V dropped 7 bases and J dropped 7 bases, with 16 bases sitting between them. CDR3 sequence: CASMSAGRGGYTF. Here the CDR3 DNA reads TGTGCCAGCATGAGCGCGGGCAGGGGTGGCTACACCTTC.

The chain couples TRBV11-1 to TRBJ2-3; possibly TRBD2 for D (6 bases). V shed 5 bases and J shed 8 bases, with 8 bases lying between them. CDR1 is SGHAT, CDR2 FQDESV, per germline (reference sequence). This CDR3 contains 11 residues. The CDR3 loop reads CASSDGGTQYF. Written as DNA, the CDR3 is TGTGCCAGCAGCGACGGGGGTACGCAGTATTTT.

The CDR3 here is CASHPSGQETQYF. The DNA of the CDR3 is TGTGCCAGCCACCCTAGCGGACAAGAGACCCAGTACTTC. The chain employs TRBV6-5 and TRBJ2-5, with 7 bases lining up with TRBD2. The CDR3 is made up of 13 amino acids. Germline V CDR1 and CDR2: MNHEY, SVGAGI. V lost 8 bases and J lost 2; bases outside the gene matches: 5.

This sequence joins TRBV7-3 and TRBJ2-2; tentative D call: TRBD2 (5 bases). The V gene lost 5 bases and the J gene lost 2 bases, with 9 bases spanning the gap. This CDR3 is built from 14 residues. Germline values: CDR1 SGHTA, CDR2 FQGTGA. This CDR3 is CASSVDYNTGELFF. CDR3 DNA: TGTGCCAGCAGCGTAGACTACAACACCGGGGAGCTGTTTTTT.

Worth noting for this clone: Other DNA sequences in this specimen translate into the identical CDR3. This chain uses TRBV27 with TRBJ2-1; TRBD2 matches 9 bases. This CDR3 has 17 amino acids. Germline-derived CDR1 and CDR2 are MNHEY and SMNVEV (reference sequence). J lost 7 bases, V lost 5 bases, and 15 bases had no gene match. CDR3 nucleotides: TGTGCCAGCAGTACTTCCTGGACTAGCGAAGGGGGGAATGAGCAGTTCTTC. It is translated as CASSTSWTSEGGNEQFF.

The rearrangement uses TRBV6-1 and TRBJ2-7; TRBD2 is a possible D gene (6 bases). The CDR3 covers 14 residues. CDR1 and CDR2 from the germline V gene are MNHNS and SASEGT. V was trimmed by 0 bases and J by 4 bases, leaving 10 bases between them. The CDR3 region has the DNA TGTGCCAGCAGTGAAGCGGGAGGATGGTACGAGCAGTACTTC. This encodes CASSEAGGWYEQYF.

The chain employs TRBV7-9 and TRBJ2-7, with a tentative D call TRBD2 (6 bases). V was clipped by 2 bases and J by 3 bases, with 11 bases between them. The CDR3 runs to 14 residues. CDR1 is SEHNR, CDR2 FQNEAQ, per germline (reference sequence). CDR3: CASSLSGAVYEQYF. The CDR3 DNA reads TGTGCCAGCAGCTTATCGGGAGCGGTCTACGAGCAGTACTTC.

The DNA of the CDR3 is TGTGCCAGCAGTTACTCGTCCGTAGCGGGGGTCTACGAGCAGTACTTC. Protein: CASSYSSVAGVYEQYF. J is TRBJ2-7 and V is TRBV6-5; TRBD2 aligns across 9 bases. Losses at the gene ends were 0 bases for V and 3 bases for J; bases not matched to a gene: 6. CDR3 length equals 16 residues. Germline CDR1 is MNHEY and CDR2 is SVGAGI.

This chain joins TRBV18 and TRBJ1-1; D call uncertain. The CDR3 loop spans 15 amino acids. Germline CDR1 is KGHSH and CDR2 is LQKENI. V was pared by 3 bases and J by 0 bases, with 11 bases between. The CDR3 coding sequence is TGTGCCAGCTCACCTCCGAGGGCTTTGAACACTGAAGCTTTCTTT. Its protein product is CASSPPRALNTEAFF.

The chain links TRBV11-2 to TRBJ1-2; D is unclear. The V end lost 4 bases, the J end lost 4 bases, and 13 bases lay between the germline ends. Germline V gives CDR1 SGHAT, CDR2 FQNNGV. CDR3 size: 14 residues. In nucleotides, the CDR3 is TGTGCCAGCAGCTCCCAGGTATTGAGCTATGGCTACACCTTC. Amino acids: CASSSQVLSYGYTF. The whole variable domain, filled in from reference TRBV11-2 and TRBJ1-2, reads EAGVAQSPRYKIIEKRQSVAFWCNPISGHATLYWYQQILGQGPKLLIQFQNNGVVDDSQLPKDRFSAERLKGVDSTLKIQPAKLEDSAVYLCASSSQVLSYGYTFGSGTRLTVV.

The CDR3 sequence is CATSDDREVPEAFF. The CDR3 region has the DNA TGTGCCACCAGTGATGACAGGGAGGTCCCTGAAGCTTTCTTT. The chain joins TRBV24-1 to TRBJ1-1, with 7 bases lining up with TRBD1. This CDR3 is 14 amino acids long. The junction had 6 bases not matched to a gene; V was cut back by 3 bases and J by 6 bases. CDR1 and CDR2 from the germline V gene are KGHDR and SFDVKD.

This clone came up a few times. The chain is built from TRBV7-2 and TRBJ2-1; no clear D gene. V dropped 4 bases and J dropped 5 bases, with 12 bases sitting between them. CDR3 length: 14 amino acids. Germline V gives CDR1 SGHTA, CDR2 FQGNSA. CDR3 residues: CASSSTAGHNEQFF. CDR3 DNA sequence: TGTGCCAGCAGCTCGACCGCAGGTCACAATGAGCAGTTCTTC.

The chain combines TRBV6-2 or TRBV6-3 with TRBJ1-5; perhaps TRBD1 as D (6 bases). Germline-derived CDR1 and CDR2 are MNHEY and SVGEGT. The length of the CDR3 is 17 residues. Between the trimmed V and J ends, which lost 2 bases and 0 bases, there was a span of 14 bases. The CDR3 DNA follows: TGTGCCAGCAGTTACCCTCCCACAGGGAATAGCAATCAGCCCCAGCATTTT. Residues: CASSYPPTGNSNQPQHF.